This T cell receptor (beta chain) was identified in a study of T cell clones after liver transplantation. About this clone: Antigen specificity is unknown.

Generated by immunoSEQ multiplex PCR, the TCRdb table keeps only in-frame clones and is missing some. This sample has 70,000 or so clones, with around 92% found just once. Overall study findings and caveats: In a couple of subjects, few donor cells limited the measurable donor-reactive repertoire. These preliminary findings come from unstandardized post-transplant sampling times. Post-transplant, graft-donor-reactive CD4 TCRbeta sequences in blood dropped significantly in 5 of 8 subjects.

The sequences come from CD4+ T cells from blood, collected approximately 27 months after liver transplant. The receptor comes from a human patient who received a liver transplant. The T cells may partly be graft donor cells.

The CDR3 DNA reads as TGCGCCAGCAGCTTGTCAGGGGGAGATCAGCCCCAGCATTTT. This codes for CASSLSGGDQPQHF. This chain joins TRBV5-1 and TRBJ1-5; 7 bases line up with TRBD1. Trimming removed 1 base from V and 5 bases from J; junction bases left unmatched: 3. The CDR3 runs 14 residues. Germline loops: CDR1 SGHRS, CDR2 YFSETQ.